Given below is one TCR beta chain in context. Its antigen is unknown. One end of the junction fails to match germline, which may point to a read error. These data are taken from a study of T cells in Graves' hyperthyroidism and ophthalmopathy. About the research overall: Initial diagnosis, before any treatment, was when peripheral blood was collected. Study outcomes and limitations: Most expanded thyroid clonotypes above 0.001 also appeared in blood.

RNA transcripts were the template for amplifying TCR beta CDR3 regions. Researchers ran a first-round RT-PCR on the TCR CDR3 using the HTBI primer set. TCRdb ran MiXCR on the multiplex PCR reads and lists one entry per CDR3 protein. The sample lists under 800,000 distinct CDR3 sequences; less than 15% were seen once. Based on clinical symptoms, serum thyroxine and TRAb, thyroid ultrasound and orbital computed tomography, diagnoses were reached. CDR1 is SGHDN, CDR2 FVKESK, per germline. There are 11 residues in the CDR3. The sequence was collected from a woman younger than 35 with Graves' hyperthyroidism. The chain links TRBV14 to TRBJ2-1; possibly TRBD2 for D (6 bases). Sequencing was performed on blood. The CDR3 DNA reads as TGTGCCCGCAGCCGGGAGAATGAGCAGTTCTTC. Translation: CARSRENEQFF.